What follows are 5 T cell receptor delta chains derived from one specimen sequenced in a study of γδ T cells in repeated Plasmodium falciparum infection. TCRdb re-called the multiplex PCR reads via CATT. The sample yields about 93,000 delta-chain clones, 0.9% to 1% seen once. Gammadelta T cells were flow-sorted from PBMC into Vgamma9/Vdelta2+ and Vdelta2-negative populations for bulk analysis. The material sequenced was gamma-delta T cells from blood. The source is a pool of human donors (malaria-infected and uninfected, not separated).

This clone has only a few counts. Given a far larger clone just one base away, this is likely a sequencing read error. The same CDR3 arises from other DNA sequences in this sample as well. V is TRDV1 and J is TRDJ1, with 7 positions matching TRDD3. TCRdb is silent on the J gene; assignment here came from matching the DNA to germline. The germline V gene encodes CDR1 TSWWSYY and CDR2 QGS. The CDR3 consists of 22 residues. J was trimmed by 0 bases and V by 3 bases; bases with no gene match: 25. CDR3 sequence (DNA): TGTGCTCTTGGGGAGCTCAAGGTACCTACTGGGGATAAGCCCGGGGACACCGATAAACTCATCTTT. It encodes CALGELKVPTGDKPGDTDKLIF.

Concerning this clone itself: A far larger clone is just one base off, so this is likely a read error. J is TRDJ1 and V is TRDV1; D may match TRDD2 or TRDD3 (5 bases each). No J segment appears in TCRdb, so it was assigned here by matching the sequence to germline. The CDR3 is 23 residues long. CDR1 is TSWWSYY and CDR2 is QGS in the germline V gene. The CDR3 is CALGELLRWGRSLELKYTDKLIF. Here the CDR3 DNA reads TGTGCACTTGGGGAACTCCTTCGTTGGGGTCGGTCGCTCGAACTAAAGTACACCGATAAACTCATCTTT.

A note on this clone: TCRdb's protein, taken from a much larger clone, differs from this DNA's translation at residue 10, likely owing to a read error; the protein displayed comes from the DNA. This chain's CDR3 is CALGELGGPPRYTDKLIF. The CDR3 DNA is TGTGCTCTTGGGGAACTAGGGGGGCCCCCCCGGTACACCGATAAACTCATCTTT. The chain joins TRDV1 to TRDJ1; TRDD3 might be the D (5 bases). The J gene, left out of TCRdb, was set here by checking the DNA against germline. V was clipped by 0 bases and J by 0 bases, with 17 bases between them. The CDR3 contains 18 residues. CDR1 and CDR2 from the germline V gene are TSWWSYY and QGS.

The sample holds a few counts of this clone. A much larger clone is a single base away; this may be a read error. In the same sample, other DNA sequences code for this CDR3. The CDR3 sequence is CALSPLGPYTDKLIF. CDR3 nucleotide sequence: TGTGCCCTGTCCCCTCTGGGGCCCTACACCGATAAACTCATCTTT. V gene TRDV2 combines with J gene TRDJ1, with a weak D call TRDD3 (6 bases). No J segment appears in TCRdb, so it was assigned here by matching the sequence to germline. The CDR3 length is 15 residues. The germline V gene encodes CDR1 GEAIGNYY and CDR2 EKD. Trimming removed 9 bases from V and 0 bases from J, with 19 bases in between.

This clone was seen only a few times. TCRdb's listed protein matches a much larger clone and diverges from this DNA's translation at residue 9, likely through a read error; the protein shown comes from the DNA. The V call is TRDV2, the J call TRDJ1; 7 bases are a match to TRDD3. TCRdb offers no J gene call, so here the DNA was matched to germline to obtain one. Germline V gene sequence: CDR1 GEAIGNYY, CDR2 EKD. CDR3 size: 16 residues. V lost 1 base to trimming and J lost 0 bases; unmatched junction nucleotides: 7. The CDR3 DNA reads as TGTGCCTGTGACACTCTACTGGGGAAGCACACCGATAAACTCATCTTT. As protein: CACDTLLGKHTDKLIF.